These 9 T cell receptor beta chains were all obtained from the same sample, sequenced in a study of blood T cell repertoires in COVID-19 (dated by TCRdb to the early 2020s). Libraries came from the immunoSEQ multiplex PCR assay. Here the immuneACCESS table is served through TCRdb, limited to in-frame sequences with V and J called. Missing clones are a known gap in these copies; in checked studies unresolved V genes cover under half, and the rest lacks a known reason. The sample table shows 50,000 to 70,000 clones, and 60% to 85% are seen once. The ten largest clones capture approximately 3% of the sample. The sample taken for sequencing was peripheral blood. The receptors come from a man in his sixties with acute or convalescent COVID-19.

The chain links TRBV7-9 to TRBJ1-2; D might be TRBD1 (5 bases). CDR3 length: 18 amino acids. Germline-derived CDR1 and CDR2 are SEHNR and FQNEAQ (reference sequence). V lost 5 bases, J lost 0 bases, and 22 bases lay in between. CDR3: CASSPPRDGAKTNYGYTF. CDR3 nucleotides: TGTGCCAGCAGCCCACCGCGGGACGGGGCCAAAACTAACTATGGCTACACCTTC.

The chain is built from TRBV5-3 and TRBJ2-1; possibly TRBD1 for D (5 bases). TRBV5-3 is flagged as an ORF with uncertain function. Trimming removed 4 bases from V and 9 bases from J, with 20 bases in between. This CDR3 is built from 15 residues. CDR3 coding DNA: TGTGCCAGAAGCCTACCCGCCAGGGTTGATAGTGAGCAGTTCTTC. This encodes CARSLPARVDSEQFF.

V and J are TRBV28 and TRBJ1-2, with 7 positions matching TRBD1. Per germline, CDR1 MDHEN and CDR2 SYDVKM. This CDR3 region has 15 residues. V gave up 11 bases and J gave up 4 bases; unmatched junction bases: 16. The CDR3 DNA reads as TGTGCCTCGGGTTCAGACAGGGAGTTAGCCTATGGCTACACCTTC. Amino acid sequence: CASGSDRELAYGYTF.

This clone was seen a single time. The rearrangement uses TRBV10-3 and TRBJ1-1; perhaps TRBD1 as D (6 bases). Germline V gene sequence: CDR1 ENHRY, CDR2 SYGVKD. The CDR3 extends over 13 amino acids. Trimming stripped 2 bases from V and 3 bases from J, with 7 bases between. As DNA, the CDR3 is TGTGCCATCAGTGAGAGGACAGACACTGAAGCTTTCTTT. Translation: CAISERTDTEAFF.

This clone was detected once. In DNA, the CDR3 is TGTGCCACCAGTTCTGCGAGCTCCTACGAGCAGTACTTC. This gives the protein CATSSASSYEQYF. This chain uses TRBV24-1 with TRBJ2-7, with D uncertain. The V end was cut by 6 bases, the J end by 0 bases, with 8 bases between. The CDR3 is 13 residues long. Germline V gives CDR1 KGHDR, CDR2 SFDVKD.

The table lists this clone with a count of one. The chain has TRBV19 and TRBJ1-2; possible D gene TRBD1, 6 bases. CDR3 length equals 13 residues. Trimming took 3 bases from V and 4 from J, leaving 9 bases between them. Germline CDR1 and CDR2: LNHDA and SQIVND (reference sequence). CDR3 sequence: CASSMTGIYGYTF. The CDR3 region has the DNA TGTGCCAGTAGTATGACAGGTATCTATGGCTACACCTTC.

The gene calls are TRBV30 and TRBJ1-6; maybe TRBD1 (6 bases). The length of the CDR3 is 12 residues. From germline, CDR1 is GTSNPN and CDR2 SVGIG (reference sequence). The ends were cut back, 3 bases at V and 9 bases at J, with 9 bases in the middle. The CDR3 reads CAWREGGSPLHF. The DNA of the CDR3 is TGTGCCTGGAGGGAAGGGGGTTCACCCCTCCACTTT. The full variable domain, rest sourced from reference TRBV30 and TRBJ1-6, is SQTIHQWPATLVQPVGSPLSLECTVEGTSNPNLYWYRQAAGRGLQLLFYSVGIGQISSEVPQNLSASRPQDRQFILSSKKLLLSDSGFYLCAWREGGSPLHFGNGTRLTVT.

V usage is TRBV28 and J usage is TRBJ1-2; a weak D match, TRBD1 (6 bases). Germline-derived CDR1 and CDR2 are MDHEN and SYDVKM. The CDR3 extends over 12 amino acids. The germline V and J ends were trimmed by 8 bases and 2 bases, with 9 bases remaining between them. The CDR3 coding sequence is TGTGCCAGCGTCGGACAGAACTATGGCTACACCTTC. It codes for CASVGQNYGYTF.

V and J are TRBV29-1 and TRBJ1-2; possibly TRBD1 for D (5 bases). Germline loops: CDR1 SQVTM, CDR2 ANQGSEA. The CDR3 loop spans 13 amino acids. Trimming removed 5 bases at V and 4 bases at J, with 14 bases between. The CDR3 DNA reads as TGCAGCGTTACAGGCGCTTGGGGCTATGGCTACACCTTC. Translation: CSVTGAWGYGYTF.